The next 20 T cell receptor beta chains were all read from a single sample in a study of T-cell memory formation after mild COVID-19. TCRdb reprocessed the 5' RACE reads via MiXCR and lists one record per CDR3 protein. The repertoire has roughly 190,000 distinct CDR3 sequences, 15% to 20% of them found once; the top ten carry 2.4%. Input material: PBMCs or a T cell subset sorted from them (not recorded which). The receptors come from an adult woman who had mild COVID-19 (a few samples of this study predate the infection). Cell type and time point are not known.

The V call is TRBV4-2, the J call TRBJ2-2, with 10 nucleotides matching TRBD2. Germline trimming cut 6 bases from V and 1 base from J; bases unmatched to any gene: 2. The CDR3 totals 15 residues. Germline CDR1 is LGHNA and CDR2 is YNFKEQ. CDR3 in amino acids: CASRPSGGNTGELFF. Here the CDR3 DNA reads TGTGCCAGCAGACCTAGCGGGGGGAACACCGGGGAGCTGTTTTTT.

This clonotype was detected a few times. The chain employs TRBV5-1 and TRBJ2-7; TRBD1 matches 10 bases. V shed 4 bases and J 3 bases; nucleotides not matched to a gene: 4. Germline V gene lookup returns CDR1 SGHRS and CDR2 YFSETQ. This CDR3 is built from 14 residues. Written as DNA, the CDR3 is TGCGCCAGCAGCAGTGGACAGGGGGGCTACGAGCAGTACTTC. It yields the protein CASSSGQGGYEQYF.

This clonotype occurred many times. The chain employs TRBV6-6 and TRBJ1-1; TRBD1 agrees at 12 bases. CDR1 MNHNY and CDR2 SVGAGI come from the germline V gene (reference sequence). The CDR3 contains 15 residues. With V trimmed by 0 bases and J by 4 bases, 0 bases remained unmatched. This CDR3 reads CASSYSGQGATEAFF. CDR3 DNA: TGTGCCAGCAGTTACTCGGGACAGGGGGCCACTGAAGCTTTCTTT.

This clonotype has only a few counts. The chain joins TRBV28 to TRBJ1-5; unclear D gene. The CDR3 sequence is 15 residues long. V lost 6 bases and J 8 bases, leaving 20 bases between the germline ends. Germline loops: CDR1 MDHEN, CDR2 SYDVKM. In DNA form, the CDR3 reads TGTGCCAGCAGGCCCCGTGAGGCGGTAGGAAAGCCCCAGCATTTT. Translated, it gives CASRPREAVGKPQHF.

The gene calls are TRBV7-3 and TRBJ2-1; 10 positions agree with TRBD2. In germline, CDR1 is SGHTA, CDR2 FQGTGA. The trim removed 6 bases at V and 10 bases at J, leaving 3 bases unmatched. The CDR3 spans 12 residues. The CDR3 sequence: CASRVAGGEQFF. The CDR3 region has the DNA TGTGCCAGCAGGGTAGCGGGGGGAGAGCAGTTCTTC.

A few counts support this clonotype. V is TRBV12-3 or TRBV12-4 and J is TRBJ1-5, with D possibly being TRBD1 (5 bases). This CDR3 is 14 amino acids long. The V gene lost 3 bases and the J gene lost 7 bases, with 13 bases spanning the gap. CDR3 sequence reads: CASSFGGEGQPQHF. CDR3 nucleotides: TGTGCCAGCAGTTTCGGGGGGGAAGGGCAGCCCCAGCATTTT.

This clonotype showed up many times. V usage is TRBV12-3 or TRBV12-4 and J usage is TRBJ2-1; D assignment may be TRBD1 or TRBD2 (6 bases each). There are 13 residues in the CDR3. Trimming removed 2 bases at V and 9 bases at J, with 11 bases between. This chain's CDR3 is CASSLRGAGEQFF. The CDR3 region has the DNA TGTGCCAGCAGTTTAAGGGGGGCGGGTGAGCAGTTCTTC.

The rearrangement joins TRBV5-1 to TRBJ2-3; no firm D call. The CDR3 runs 14 residues. Germline V gene lookup returns CDR1 SGHRS and CDR2 YFSETQ. The V end was cut by 4 bases, the J end by 3 bases, with 12 bases between. The CDR3 DNA reads as TGCGCCAGCAGCCCGGATCAAACGACAGATACGCAGTATTTT. Residues: CASSPDQTTDTQYF.

This clonotype was detected only a few times. The DNA of the CDR3 is TGTGCCCTCCGGGACAGGAGCACAGATACGCAGTATTTT. Translating gives CALRDRSTDTQYF. The chain couples TRBV10-3 to TRBJ2-3, with 8 nucleotides matching TRBD1. Germline-derived CDR1 and CDR2 are ENHRY and SYGVKD. There are 13 residues in the CDR3. V lost 11 bases to trimming and J lost 0 bases; unmatched junction nucleotides: 4.

V and J are TRBV18 and TRBJ2-6, with D uncertain. With 0 bases removed from V and 0 bases from J, the gap between germline ends came to 9 bases. Germline assignment: CDR1 KGHSH and CDR2 LQKENI. The CDR3 runs 17 residues. The CDR3 coding sequence is TGTGCCAGCTCACCACCAGGAAGCCTCTCTGGGGCCAACGTCCTGACTTTC. This translates into CASSPPGSLSGANVLTF.

The chain has TRBV24-1 and TRBJ1-2, with D maybe TRBD1 (6 bases). V was cut by 4 bases and J by 4 bases, with 15 bases left in between. CDR3 length equals 15 residues. Germline CDR1 reads KGHDR; CDR2 reads SFDVKD. Here the CDR3 reads CATSDPGQGTYGYTF. CDR3 bases: TGTGCCACCAGTGACCCGGGGCAGGGGACCTATGGCTACACCTTC.

Many counts were recorded for this clonotype. The rearrangement links TRBV30 to TRBJ1-6; a possible D gene is TRBD1 (5 bases). The germline V gene has CDR1 GTSNPN and CDR2 SVGIG (reference sequence). Trimming cost V 1 base and J 7 bases, with 8 bases left between them. The CDR3 covers 13 residues. CDR3 coding DNA: TGTGCCTGGAGTGGGCAGGGAAATTCACCCCTCCACTTT. Protein: CAWSGQGNSPLHF.

The chain carries TRBV29-1 and TRBJ1-2; D unclear. In germline, CDR1 is SQVTM, CDR2 ANQGSEA. V lost 4 bases and J 8 bases, leaving 14 bases between the germline ends. The CDR3 sequence is 12 residues long. For the CDR3, the DNA is TGCAGCGTTGCCTCAGCTTTGCGGGGCTACACCTTC. This encodes CSVASALRGYTF.

V and J are TRBV4-3 and TRBJ2-7; D gene ambiguous. Per germline, CDR1 LGHNA and CDR2 YSLEER. Trimming removed 0 bases from V and 1 base from J, with 13 bases in between. CDR3 size: 16 residues. The DNA for the CDR3 is TGCGCCAGCAGCCAAGATTTTTTGCAGGTTTCCTACGAGCAGTACTTC. This translates into CASSQDFLQVSYEQYF.

CDR3 bases: TGTGCCAGCAGTTTGGGGGGGCCGGAGAATGAGCAGTTCTTC. Protein product: CASSLGGPENEQFF. The chain employs TRBV28 and TRBJ2-1; tentatively, D is TRBD2 (7 bases). The V gene lost 3 bases and the J gene lost 7 bases, with 13 bases spanning the gap. The CDR3 is 14 residues long. CDR1 is MDHEN, CDR2 SYDVKM, per germline.

This clonotype was counted many times. This rearrangement joins TRBV28 to TRBJ1-1; D gene unclear. The ends were cut back, 2 bases at V and 8 bases at J, with 9 bases in the middle. The CDR3 is 12 residues long. CDR1 is MDHEN, CDR2 SYDVKM, per germline. The CDR3 region has the DNA TGTGCCAGCAGTTTAACGGGCAGGGAAGCTTTCTTT. It codes for CASSLTGREAFF.

The chain carries TRBV13 and TRBJ2-7, with D unclear. Germline V gives CDR1 PRHDT, CDR2 FYEKMQ (reference sequence). Trimming left V 4 bases short and J 0 bases short, with 7 bases between. The CDR3 extends over 13 amino acids. Written as DNA, the CDR3 is TGTGCCAGCAGCTCCCCGAGCTCCTACGAGCAGTACTTC. Its translation: CASSSPSSYEQYF.

This clonotype was detected only a few times. The rearrangement uses TRBV5-5 and TRBJ2-5; D assignment may be TRBD1 or TRBD2 (5 bases each). Germline CDR1 and CDR2: SGHKS and YYEKEE (reference sequence). V gave up 0 bases and J gave up 5 bases, with 14 bases separating them. The CDR3 contains 15 residues. The CDR3: CASSLGLQERETQYF. The CDR3 DNA reads as TGTGCCAGCAGCTTGGGACTACAGGAGCGGGAGACCCAGTACTTC.

This clonotype came up many times. The chain joins TRBV11-2 to TRBJ2-2; D gene unclear. Germline loops: CDR1 SGHAT, CDR2 FQNNGV. There are 13 residues in the CDR3. V was cut by 7 bases and J by 3 bases, with 9 bases left in between. The CDR3 protein is CASIKLDTGELFF. CDR3 DNA: TGTGCCAGCATCAAACTGGACACCGGGGAGCTGTTTTTT.

This clonotype was picked up many times. The chain uses TRBV7-3 and TRBJ2-2; D ambiguous. Germline V gene data show CDR1 as SGHTA and CDR2 as FQGTGA. V lost 4 bases and J 1 base, leaving 7 bases between the germline ends. The CDR3 loop spans 14 amino acids. Here the CDR3 DNA reads TGTGCCAGCAGCTCTTCAGGGAACACCGGGGAGCTGTTTTTT. This translates into CASSSSGNTGELFF.